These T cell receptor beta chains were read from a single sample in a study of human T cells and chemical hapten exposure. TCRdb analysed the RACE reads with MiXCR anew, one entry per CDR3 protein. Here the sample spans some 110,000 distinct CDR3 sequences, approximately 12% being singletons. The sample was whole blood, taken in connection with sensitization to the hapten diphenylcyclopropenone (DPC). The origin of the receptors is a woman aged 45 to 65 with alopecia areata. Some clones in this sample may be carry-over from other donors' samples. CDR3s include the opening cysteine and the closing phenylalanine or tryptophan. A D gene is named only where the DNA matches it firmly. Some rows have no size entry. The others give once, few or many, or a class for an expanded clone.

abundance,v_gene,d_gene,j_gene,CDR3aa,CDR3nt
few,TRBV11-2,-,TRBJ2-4,CASSFENIQYF,TGTGCCAGCAGCTTTGAAAACATTCAGTACTTC
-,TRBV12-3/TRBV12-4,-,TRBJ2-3,CASSLAPPKEYF,TGTGCCAGCAGTTTGGCCCCACCGAAGGAGTATTTT
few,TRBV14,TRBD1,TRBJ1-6,CASSRNTGAAHNSPLHF,TGTGCCAGCAGCCGAAATACAGGGGCGGCCCATAATTCACCCCTCCACTTT
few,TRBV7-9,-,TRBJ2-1,CASSTIRDSSGEQFF,TGTGCCAGCAGCACAATCCGGGACTCCTCTGGGGAGCAGTTCTTC
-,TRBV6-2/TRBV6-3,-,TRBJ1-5,CASSWGGPQHF,TGTGCCAGCAGTTGGGGGGGGCCCCAGCATTTT
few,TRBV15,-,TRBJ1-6,CATSVNGPENSPLHF,TGTGCCACCAGCGTCAATGGGCCAGAAAATTCACCCCTCCACTTT
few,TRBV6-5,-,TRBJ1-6,CASKEGTPSSYNSPLHF,TGTGCCAGCAAGGAGGGGACCCCGAGCTCCTATAATTCACCCCTCCACTTT
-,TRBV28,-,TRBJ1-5,CASSSQYGNQPQHF,TGTGCCAGCAGTTCTCAGTACGGCAATCAGCCCCAGCATTTT
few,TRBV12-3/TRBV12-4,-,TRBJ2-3,CASSLGSVSTDTQYF,TGTGCCAGCAGTTTAGGGTCGGTGAGCACAGATACGCAGTATTTT
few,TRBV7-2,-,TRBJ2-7,CASSFRHTGPHEQYF,TGTGCCAGCAGCTTTCGCCACACCGGCCCCCACGAGCAGTACTTC
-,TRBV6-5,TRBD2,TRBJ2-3,CASSYSRTSGGGDTQYF,TGTGCCAGCAGTTACTCGAGGACTAGCGGGGGCGGGGATACGCAGTATTTT
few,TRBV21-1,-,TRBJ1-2,CASSKRDREYGYTF,TGTGCCAGCAGCAAAAGGGACAGGGAATATGGCTACACCTTC
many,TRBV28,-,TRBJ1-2,CASRIDRSKGYTF,TGTGCCAGCAGAATTGACAGGTCGAAGGGCTACACCTTC
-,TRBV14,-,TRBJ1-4,CASSQGTFEKLFF,TGTGCCAGCAGCCAAGGGACCTTTGAAAAACTGTTTTTT
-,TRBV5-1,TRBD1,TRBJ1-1,CASSLVTGGTEAFF,TGCGCCAGCAGCTTGGTCACAGGGGGCACTGAAGCTTTCTTT
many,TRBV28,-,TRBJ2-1,CASSPDSLNEQFF,TGTGCCAGCAGTCCCGACAGCCTCAATGAGCAGTTCTTC
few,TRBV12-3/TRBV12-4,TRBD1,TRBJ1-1,CASHRRGGHTEAFF,TGTGCCAGTCATCGACGAGGGGGCCACACTGAAGCTTTCTTT
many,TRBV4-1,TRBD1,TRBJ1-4,CASSHVGTGDEKLFF,TGCGCCAGCAGCCATGTGGGGACAGGGGATGAAAAACTGTTTTTT
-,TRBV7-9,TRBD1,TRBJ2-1,CASSPRDRQNNEQFF,TGTGCCAGCAGCCCCCGGGACAGGCAGAACAATGAGCAGTTCTTC
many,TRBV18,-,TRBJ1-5,CASSPTGFNQPQHF,TGTGCCAGCTCACCTACAGGGTTCAATCAGCCCCAGCATTTT
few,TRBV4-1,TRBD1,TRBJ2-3,CASSQETGGTDTQYF,TGCGCCAGCAGCCAAGAAACAGGGGGCACAGATACGCAGTATTTT
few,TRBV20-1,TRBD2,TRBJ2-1,CSATPAGLAGYNEQFF,TGCAGTGCTACCCCGGCGGGACTAGCGGGTTACAATGAGCAGTTCTTC
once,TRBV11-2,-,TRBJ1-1,CASSPGQYSTEAFF,TGTGCCAGCAGCCCAGGACAGTATAGCACTGAAGCTTTCTTT
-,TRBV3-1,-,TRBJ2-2,CASSQVMFGELFF,TGTGCCAGCAGCCAAGTCATGTTCGGGGAGCTGTTTTTT
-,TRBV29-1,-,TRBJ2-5,CSVVPGQSQETQYF,TGCAGCGTTGTCCCGGGGCAGAGCCAAGAGACCCAGTACTTC
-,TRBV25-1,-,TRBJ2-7,CASIPGGTHHEQYF,TGTGCCAGCATACCCGGCGGGACCCACCACGAGCAGTACTTC
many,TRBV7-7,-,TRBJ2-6,CASSLGTPRSGANVLTF,TGTGCCAGCAGCTTAGGGACACCCCGCTCTGGGGCCAACGTCCTGACTTTC
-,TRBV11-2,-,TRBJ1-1,CASSYAGAGEAFF,TGTGCCAGCAGCTACGCGGGGGCGGGTGAAGCTTTCTTT
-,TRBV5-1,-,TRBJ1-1,CASSPRYREDTEAFF,TGCGCCAGCAGCCCCCGTTACAGGGAAGACACTGAAGCTTTCTTT
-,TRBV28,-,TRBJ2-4,CASSPGLAAAKNIQYF,TGTGCCAGCAGTCCTGGATTAGCAGCAGCCAAAAACATTCAGTACTTC
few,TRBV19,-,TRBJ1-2,CASSKRPYGYTF,TGTGCCAGTAGTAAGAGACCCTATGGCTACACCTTC
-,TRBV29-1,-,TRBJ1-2,CSVEDPPTLGYTF,TGCAGCGTTGAAGATCCTCCCACGTTGGGCTACACCTTC
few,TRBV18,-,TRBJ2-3,CASSPQDADTQYF,TGTGCCAGCTCACCACAAGACGCAGATACGCAGTATTTT
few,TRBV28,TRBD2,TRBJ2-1,CASSTGGTRSYNEQFF,TGTGCCAGCAGCACCGGAGGGACTAGGTCCTACAATGAGCAGTTCTTC
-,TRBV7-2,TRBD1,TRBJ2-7,CASSLEGTGILSYEQYF,TGTGCCAGCAGCTTAGAGGGGACAGGGATCCTCTCCTACGAGCAGTACTTC
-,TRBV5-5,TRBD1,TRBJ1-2,CASRGTAIYGYTF,TGTGCCAGCAGAGGGACAGCAATCTATGGCTACACCTTC
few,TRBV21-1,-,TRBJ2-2,CASSNVGGLAGKYTGELFF,TGTGCCAGCAGCAACGTTGGTGGGCTAGCGGGAAAATACACCGGGGAGCTGTTTTTT
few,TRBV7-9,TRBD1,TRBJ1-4,CASSRRQGYEKLFF,TGTGCCAGCAGCCGTCGACAGGGTTATGAAAAACTGTTTTTT
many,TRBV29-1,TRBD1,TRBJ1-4,CSVAWGTGTNEKLFF,TGCAGCGTTGCCTGGGGGACAGGGACAAATGAAAAACTGTTTTTT
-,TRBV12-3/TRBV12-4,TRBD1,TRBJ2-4,CASRDRGWNIQYF,TGTGCCAGCCGGGACAGGGGTTGGAACATTCAGTACTTC
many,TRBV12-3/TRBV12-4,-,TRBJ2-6,CASSILTAGANVLTF,TGTGCCAGCAGTATATTGACAGCCGGGGCCAACGTCCTGACTTTC
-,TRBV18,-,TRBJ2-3,CASSAARTDTQYF,TGTGCCAGCTCGGCGGCTCGCACAGATACGCAGTATTTT
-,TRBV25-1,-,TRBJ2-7,CASSESATKQYF,TGTGCCAGCAGTGAATCCGCGACAAAGCAGTACTTC
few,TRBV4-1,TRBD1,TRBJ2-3,CASSQSTGTTDTQYF,TGCGCCAGCAGCCAATCGACAGGGACCACAGATACGCAGTATTTT
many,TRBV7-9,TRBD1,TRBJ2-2,CASSPSTGYTGELFF,TGTGCCAGCAGCCCGTCGACAGGGTACACCGGGGAGCTGTTTTTT
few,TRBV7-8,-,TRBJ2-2,CASTLHEGAAGRTGELFF,TGTGCCAGCACCCTTCACGAAGGTGCGGCAGGGAGAACCGGGGAGCTGTTTTTT
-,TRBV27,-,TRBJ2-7,CASSLSPSGGQGGSYEQYF,TGTGCCAGCAGTTTATCTCCGTCTGGCGGGCAGGGCGGGTCCTACGAGCAGTACTTC
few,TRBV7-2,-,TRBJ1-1,CASSLDLRRAEAFF,TGTGCCAGCAGCTTAGACCTCCGACGCGCAGAAGCTTTCTTT
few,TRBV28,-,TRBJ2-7,CASSFFNYEQYF,TGTGCCAGCAGTTTCTTTAACTACGAGCAGTACTTC
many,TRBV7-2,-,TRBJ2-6,CASSFAGANVLTF,TGTGCCAGCAGCTTTGCTGGGGCCAACGTCCTGACTTTC
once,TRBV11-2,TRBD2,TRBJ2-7,CASSPRTSGARHEQYF,TGTGCCAGCAGCCCACGGACTAGCGGGGCTCGTCACGAGCAGTACTTC
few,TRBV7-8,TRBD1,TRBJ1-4,CASRSPGQGLQKLFF,TGTGCCAGCAGATCCCCGGGACAGGGCCTTCAAAAACTGTTTTTT
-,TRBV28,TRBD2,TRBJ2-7,CASSSLGREGYF,TGTGCCAGCAGTTCCCTCGGCAGGGAGGGGTACTTC
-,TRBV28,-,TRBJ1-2,CASSFLRRTYGYTF,TGTGCCAGCAGTTTCCTGCGACGGACGTATGGCTACACCTTC
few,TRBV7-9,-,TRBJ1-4,CASSLGFNNEKLFF,TGTGCCAGCAGCCTGGGATTCAATAATGAAAAACTGTTTTTT
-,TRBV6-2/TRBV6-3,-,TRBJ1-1,CASRWVGEAFF,TGTGCCAGCAGATGGGTGGGTGAAGCTTTCTTT
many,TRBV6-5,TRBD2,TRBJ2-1,CASSYSTGGDNEQFF,TGTGCCAGCAGTTACTCAACCGGGGGGGACAATGAGCAGTTCTTC
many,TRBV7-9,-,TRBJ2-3,CASSLEVRPLTDTQYF,TGTGCCAGCAGCTTAGAAGTTCGCCCACTCACAGATACGCAGTATTTT
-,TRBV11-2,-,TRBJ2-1,CASSSQTGIHEQFF,TGTGCCAGCAGCTCACAGACAGGTATTCATGAGCAGTTCTTC